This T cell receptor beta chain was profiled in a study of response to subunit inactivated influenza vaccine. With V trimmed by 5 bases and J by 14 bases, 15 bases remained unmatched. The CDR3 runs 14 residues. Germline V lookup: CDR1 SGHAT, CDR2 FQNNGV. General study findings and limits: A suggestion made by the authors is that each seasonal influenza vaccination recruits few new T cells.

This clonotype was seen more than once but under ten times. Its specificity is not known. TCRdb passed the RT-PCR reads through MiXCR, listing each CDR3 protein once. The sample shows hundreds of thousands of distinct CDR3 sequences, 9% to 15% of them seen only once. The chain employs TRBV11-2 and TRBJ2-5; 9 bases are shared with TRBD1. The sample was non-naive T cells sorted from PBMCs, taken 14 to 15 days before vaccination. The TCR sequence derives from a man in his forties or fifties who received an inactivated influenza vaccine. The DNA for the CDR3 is TGTGCCAGCAGCCCCCCCCCCTTACAGGGGGCAACTTACTTC. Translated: CASSPPPLQGATYF. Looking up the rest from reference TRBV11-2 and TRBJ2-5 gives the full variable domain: EAGVAQSPRYKIIEKRQSVAFWCNPISGHATLYWYQQILGQGPKLLIQFQNNGVVDDSQLPKDRFSAERLKGVDSTLKIQPAKLEDSAVYLCASSPPPLQGATYFGPGTRLLVL.